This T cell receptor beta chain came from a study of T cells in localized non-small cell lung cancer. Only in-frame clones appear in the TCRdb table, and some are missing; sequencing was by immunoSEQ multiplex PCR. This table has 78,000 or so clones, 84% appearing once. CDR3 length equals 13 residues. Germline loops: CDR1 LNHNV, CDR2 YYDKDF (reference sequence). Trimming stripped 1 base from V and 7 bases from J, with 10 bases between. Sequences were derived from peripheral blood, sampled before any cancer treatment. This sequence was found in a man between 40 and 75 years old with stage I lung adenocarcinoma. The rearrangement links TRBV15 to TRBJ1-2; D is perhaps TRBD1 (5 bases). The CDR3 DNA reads TGTGCCACCAGCAGAGGGGGGTTGGTTGGCTACACCTTC. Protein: CATSRGGLVGYTF.